The 5 T cell receptor beta chains below were found in one sample sequenced in a study of blood T cell repertoires in COVID-19 (dated by TCRdb to about 2020). The library was generated by the immunoSEQ multiplex PCR assay. The source is immuneACCESS, and TCRdb retained only in-frame sequences with V and J called. Part of the clones is not carried over; for the studies checked, unresolved V genes explain less than half of this, and the remainder is unexplained. This sample is represented by around 94,000 clones; roughly 90% of them were singletons. The ten biggest clones cover 4% to 5.5% of the sample. Sequencing was done on a sample of peripheral blood. The receptors derive from a woman aged 45-65 years with COVID-19, enrolled during active disease.

The J gene is TRBJ1-2, the V gene TRBV12-3 or TRBV12-4; the match to TRBD1 covers 7 bases. CDR3 length equals 12 residues. After removal of 5 bases from V and 8 bases from J, the junction contained 5 bases not matched to a gene. The CDR3 protein is CASSLQGSGYTF. The DNA for the CDR3 is TGTGCCAGCAGTCTACAGGGGTCCGGCTACACCTTC.

J is TRBJ1-3 and V is TRBV6-6, with D hard to call. CDR3 length equals 15 residues. Germline-derived CDR1 and CDR2 are MNHNY and SVGAGI (reference sequence). V gave up 5 bases and J gave up 3 bases, with 14 bases separating them. CDR3 amino acids: CASSPGDPRGNTIYF. The CDR3 DNA sequence: TGTGCCAGCAGTCCAGGCGACCCTCGTGGAAACACCATATATTTT.

The V gene is TRBV4-3, the J gene TRBJ2-2; 11 bases align to TRBD2. V lost 6 bases and J lost 5; bases outside the gene matches: 8. The CDR3 length is 16 residues. Germline V gene sequence: CDR1 LGHNA, CDR2 YSLEER. This CDR3 reads CASSYLAGGITGELFF. The CDR3 DNA reads TGCGCCAGCAGTTATCTAGCGGGGGGTATAACCGGGGAGCTGTTTTTT.

The chain links TRBV28 to TRBJ2-5; D possibly corresponds to TRBD2 (7 bases). Trimming cost V 6 bases and J 2 bases, with 10 bases left between them. Germline V gives CDR1 MDHEN, CDR2 SYDVKM. The CDR3 runs to 13 residues. For the CDR3, the DNA is TGTGCCAGCAGGCGGGGGCTTCAAGAGACCCAGTACTTC. Its protein is CASRRGLQETQYF.

The rearrangement uses TRBV4-1 and TRBJ2-7; D possibly corresponds to TRBD2 (6 bases). With 0 bases removed from V and 3 bases from J, the gap between germline ends came to 9 bases. The V gene's germline CDR1 is MGHRA and CDR2 YSYEKL. The CDR3 is 14 residues long. CDR3 protein: CASSQDPGSYEQYF. Here the CDR3 DNA reads TGCGCCAGCAGCCAAGACCCCGGGAGCTACGAGCAGTACTTC.